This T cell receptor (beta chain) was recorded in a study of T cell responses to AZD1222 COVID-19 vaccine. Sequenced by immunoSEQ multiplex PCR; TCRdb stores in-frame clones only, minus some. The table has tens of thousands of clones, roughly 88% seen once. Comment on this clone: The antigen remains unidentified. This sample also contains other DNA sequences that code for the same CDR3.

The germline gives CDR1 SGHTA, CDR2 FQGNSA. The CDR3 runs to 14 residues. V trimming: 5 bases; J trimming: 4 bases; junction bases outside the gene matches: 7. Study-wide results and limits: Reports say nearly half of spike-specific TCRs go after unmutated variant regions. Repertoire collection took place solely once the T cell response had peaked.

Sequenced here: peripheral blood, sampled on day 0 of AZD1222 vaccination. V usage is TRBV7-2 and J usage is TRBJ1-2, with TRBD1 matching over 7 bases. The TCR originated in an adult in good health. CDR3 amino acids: CASSPRRDSYGYTF. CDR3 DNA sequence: TGTGCCAGCAGCCCGCGGAGGGACAGCTATGGCTACACCTTC.